This T cell receptor beta chain was obtained from a study of cytomegalovirus exposure and HLA in healthy donors. General study results and limits: Some V segments (TRBV6-2 and TRBV6-3 among them) were excluded as indistinguishable.

The germline gives CDR1 SGHTA, CDR2 FQGNSA. Trimming left V 7 bases short and J 8 bases short, with 17 bases between. The CDR3 spans 13 residues. The PCR had 60 Vbeta and 13 Jbeta primers. Profiling relied on immunoSEQ multiplex PCR, and the TCRdb table lists in-frame clones only, not all of them. The sample has about 110,000 clones; 70% to 75% are singletons. A word on this clone: No antigen is known for it.

The specimen was PBMCs. The receptor comes from a man aged 35 to 55 in good health and CMV-seronegative. This rearrangement joins TRBV7-2 to TRBJ1-2; D possibly corresponds to TRBD1 (6 bases). Here the CDR3 DNA reads TGTGCCAGCACCCAGACAGGCCTCCGGGGCTACACCTTC. As protein: CASTQTGLRGYTF.